The 17 T cell receptor beta chains reported below all come from one sample, sequenced in a study of molecular identifiers for immune sequencing clone quantification. Via MiXCR, TCRdb re-called the PCR reads, giving one row per CDR3 protein. This sample has just over 95,000 distinct CDR3 sequences, with 20% to 25% found just once. Sequences were obtained from naive CD8+ T cells from blood, with Jurkat cell RNA spiked in. This sample's subset: FACS-sorted CD8+CD4-CCR7+CD45RA+ naive T cells. The receptors come from a human donor in good health. Some libraries in this study had Jurkat cell RNA spiked in.

The J gene is TRBJ2-7, the V gene TRBV11-2; a possible D gene is TRBD2 (5 bases). The CDR3 is 16 residues long. Trimming stripped 0 bases from V and 5 bases from J, with 17 bases between. Germline loops: CDR1 SGHAT, CDR2 FQNNGV. The CDR3 region is CASSLDYPTSGHEQYF. DNA for the CDR3: TGTGCCAGCAGCTTAGATTATCCCACCAGCGGTCACGAGCAGTACTTC.

This clonotype showed up many times. The rearrangement uses TRBV4-1 and TRBJ2-3; the D is unclear. This CDR3 is built from 15 residues. From germline, CDR1 is MGHRA and CDR2 YSYEKL. The germline V and J ends were trimmed by 2 bases and 3 bases, with 12 bases remaining between them. CDR3 nucleotides: TGCGCCAGCAGCCAATTGGCTGGAGAGACAGATACGCAGTATTTT. Its protein is CASSQLAGETDTQYF.

In regard to this clonotype: This may arise from a read error, as a much more abundant clone is one base away. The genes are TRBV4-1 and TRBJ2-3; D is perhaps TRBD2 (5 bases). CDR1 is MGHRA and CDR2 is YSYEKL in the germline V gene. CDR3 length: 14 residues. V lost 1 base and J lost 4, with 9 bases in between. CDR3 residues: CASSQGQAADTQYF. CDR3 DNA: TGCGCCAGCAGCCAAGGACAAGCGGCAGATACGCAGTATTTT.

This clonotype has a count of ten or more. The chain is built from TRBV25-1 and TRBJ1-1; TRBD1 might be the D (5 bases). CDR3 length: 15 residues. Germline CDR1 MGHDK, CDR2 SYGVNS. V lost 4 bases to trimming and J lost 5 bases, with 17 bases between them. The CDR3 region has the DNA TGTGCCAGCAGTGCCCGGGCGGGGGTTGATACTGAAGCTTTCTTT. Residues: CASSARAGVDTEAFF.

This clonotype was found many times. This sequence joins TRBV4-1 and TRBJ2-7; D gene ambiguous. The V and J ends lost 0 bases and 1 base respectively, with 10 bases between them. Germline V lookup: CDR1 MGHRA, CDR2 YSYEKL. The CDR3 contains 15 residues. The DNA of the CDR3 is TGCGCCAGCAGCCAAGATCCCGGCTCTTCCTACGAGCAGTACTTC. It codes for CASSQDPGSSYEQYF.

Here the CDR3 reads CASSSRTVTYEQYF. CDR3 coding DNA: TGTGCCAGCAGCTCACGGACGGTCACCTACGAGCAGTACTTC. The chain recombines TRBV5-6 with TRBJ2-7; the D is unclear. Per the germline V gene, CDR1 is SGHDT and CDR2 is YYEEEE. This CDR3 spans 14 amino acids. V lost 3 bases to trimming and J lost 2 bases, with 12 bases between them.

CDR3 in DNA: TGTGCCAGCAGCTTAGCAGGTGGTGCTGGCTACACCTTC. Translation: CASSLAGGAGYTF. J is TRBJ1-2 and V is TRBV11-2; D remains ambiguous. The ends were cut back, 1 base at V and 7 bases at J, with 10 bases in the middle. This CDR3 is 13 amino acids long. CDR1 SGHAT and CDR2 FQNNGV come from the germline V gene.

V is TRBV4-1 and J is TRBJ1-1; TRBD1 might be the D (5 bases). Deletions cut 3 bases from V and 3 bases from J, with 23 bases between. CDR1 and CDR2 (germline): MGHRA, YSYEKL. The CDR3 has 18 amino acids. CDR3 sequence: CASSHPPPQGLGYTEAFF. DNA of the CDR3: TGCGCCAGCAGCCATCCCCCCCCCCAGGGATTGGGATACACTGAAGCTTTCTTT.

This clonotype showed up just once. Just one base apart from a much larger clone, this may be a read error. V is TRBV27 and J is TRBJ2-7; D is unresolved. The CDR3 loop spans 13 amino acids. CDR1 MNHEY and CDR2 SMNVEV come from the germline V gene (reference sequence). The ends were cut back, 6 bases at V and 2 bases at J, with 11 bases in the middle. This chain's CDR3 is CASSPGRPYEQYF. The CDR3 DNA follows: TGTGCCAGCAGCCCGGGTAGGCCCTACGAGCAGTACTTC.

This clonotype occurred many times. This chain connects TRBV6-5 to TRBJ1-1, with a weak D call TRBD1 (5 bases). Germline lookup yields CDR1 MNHEY and CDR2 SVGAGI. V lost 3 bases to trimming and J lost 4 bases, with 15 bases between them. The CDR3 runs to 15 residues. CDR3 residues: CASSYLLGGSTEAFF. The CDR3 nucleotides read TGTGCCAGCAGTTATTTGTTGGGGGGGAGCACTGAAGCTTTCTTT.

The rearrangement uses TRBV5-6 and TRBJ2-7, with a tentative D call TRBD1 (5 bases). The length of the CDR3 is 15 residues. Per the germline V gene, CDR1 is SGHDT and CDR2 is YYEEEE. V lost 1 base and J lost 2, with 13 bases in between. The CDR3 protein is CASSLSWATAYEQYF. CDR3 bases: TGTGCCAGCAGCTTGTCTTGGGCGACAGCCTACGAGCAGTACTTC.

This clonotype was seen more than once but under ten times. The chain has TRBV9 and TRBJ2-7, with D possibly matching TRBD2 (5 bases). The CDR3 contains 14 residues. Germline V lookup: CDR1 SGDLS, CDR2 YYNGEE. The V and J ends lost 4 bases and 0 bases respectively, with 11 bases between them. The CDR3 nucleotides read TGTGCCAGCAGCCCCACGGGGAGCTCCTACGAGCAGTACTTC. Its translation is CASSPTGSSYEQYF.

About this clonotype: Being one base from a much bigger clone, this may be a read error. The gene calls are TRBV27 and TRBJ2-7, with 7 nucleotides matching TRBD2. Germline CDR1 reads MNHEY; CDR2 reads SMNVEV (reference sequence). V lost 3 bases and J lost 2; bases outside the gene matches: 4. CDR3 length: 14 residues. CDR3 residues: CASSFGAGAYEQYF. The CDR3 nucleotides are TGTGCCAGCAGTTTCGGGGCGGGGGCCTACGAGCAGTACTTC.

The sample holds many counts of this clonotype. The chain has TRBV5-6 and TRBJ1-6, with D possibly matching TRBD1 (5 bases). The germline gives CDR1 SGHDT, CDR2 YYEEEE. The CDR3 loop spans 18 amino acids. Trimming shortened V by 0 bases and J by 4 bases, and 17 bases separated the two germline ends. The DNA for the CDR3 is TGTGCCAGCAGCTTGGGGGCCCAACCGGGACCGTATAATTCACCCCTCCACTTT. It specifies CASSLGAQPGPYNSPLHF.

In regard to this clonotype: The junction differs from germline at one of its ends, possibly a read error. This chain uses TRBV20-1 with TRBJ2-1; 7 nucleotides agree with TRBD2. The germline V gene encodes CDR1 DFQATT and CDR2 SNEGSKA (reference sequence). This CDR3 contains 15 residues. CDR3 DNA sequence: TGCAGTGCTCCCCACGAGCGGGGACGATACAGTGAGCAGTTCTTC. It translates to CSAPHERGRYSEQFF.

The table lists this clonotype with many counts. This sequence joins TRBV6-1 and TRBJ1-3; D perhaps matches TRBD1 (5 bases). CDR1 and CDR2 from the germline V gene are MNHNS and SASEGT. This CDR3 spans 18 amino acids. Trimming pared 4 bases from V and 0 bases from J, leaving 19 bases between. This CDR3 reads CASSVRGGQTSSGNTIYF. The CDR3 bases are TGTGCCAGCAGTGTACGGGGCGGGCAGACAAGCTCTGGAAACACCATATATTTT.

Ten or more counts support this clonotype. The chain has TRBV28 and TRBJ1-1, with 10 bases aligning to TRBD1. The germline V gene has CDR1 MDHEN and CDR2 SYDVKM. Unmatched junction bases numbered 10, after V lost 6 bases and J lost 6 bases. The CDR3 is 15 residues long. CDR3 DNA sequence: TGTGCCAGCAGCCGCCCGGACAGGGGGTTGTCTGAAGCTTTCTTT. Translation gives CASSRPDRGLSEAFF.